A selection of T cell receptor beta chains follows, all from one sample in a study of blood T cell repertoires in COVID-19. Assay used: immunoSEQ multiplex PCR; TCRdb lists only in-frame clones, some missing. The sample yields some 300,000 clones, around 88% seen once. The sample was peripheral blood. The receptors derive from a woman in her 30s who had recovered from COVID-19. Both conserved end residues are part of each CDR3. Each record gives: clone size, V gene, D gene, J gene, CDR3 protein, CDR3 DNA. D genes are given only for firm matches. The size entry is marked missing in some rows and otherwise reads once, few, many or a size class.

abundance: -; v_gene: TRBV24-1; d_gene: -; j_gene: TRBJ1-3; CDR3aa: CATGGSGNTIYF; CDR3nt: TGTGCCACAGGGGGTTCTGGAAACACCATATATTTT
abundance: -; v_gene: TRBV7-3; d_gene: -; j_gene: TRBJ2-6; CDR3aa: CASSHHFGTGSGANVLTF; CDR3nt: TGTGCCAGCAGCCACCACTTCGGTACGGGCTCTGGGGCCAACGTCCTGACTTTC
abundance: -; v_gene: TRBV4-2; d_gene: TRBD2; j_gene: TRBJ2-3; CDR3aa: CASSQESGGGRTDTQYF; CDR3nt: TGTGCCAGCAGCCAAGAAAGTGGGGGGGGAAGAACAGATACGCAGTATTTT
abundance: -; v_gene: TRBV28; d_gene: -; j_gene: TRBJ1-2; CDR3aa: CASRDPTRVYGYTF; CDR3nt: TGTGCCAGCAGGGATCCAACCCGGGTCTATGGCTACACCTTC
abundance: -; v_gene: TRBV28; d_gene: -; j_gene: TRBJ1-5; CDR3aa: CASTGQYNQPQHF; CDR3nt: TGTGCCAGCACAGGACAGTACAATCAGCCCCAGCATTTT
abundance: -; v_gene: TRBV7-2; d_gene: TRBD1; j_gene: TRBJ2-5; CDR3aa: CASSFPGQRASKYF; CDR3nt: TGTGCCAGCAGCTTCCCGGGACAGAGGGCTTCTAAGTACTTC
abundance: -; v_gene: TRBV19; d_gene: -; j_gene: TRBJ2-2; CDR3aa: CASSMYSGNTGELFF; CDR3nt: TGTGCCAGTAGTATGTATAGCGGGAACACCGGGGAGCTGTTTTTT
abundance: once; v_gene: TRBV6-5; d_gene: -; j_gene: TRBJ2-7; CDR3aa: CASSKENPGRYEQYF; CDR3nt: TGTGCCAGCAGTAAGGAAAATCCAGGCCGGTACGAGCAGTACTTC
abundance: -; v_gene: TRBV19; d_gene: TRBD1; j_gene: TRBJ2-7; CDR3aa: CASRDRPGQAYEQYF; CDR3nt: TGTGCCAGTAGAGACCGTCCGGGACAGGCCTACGAGCAGTACTTC
abundance: -; v_gene: TRBV2; d_gene: -; j_gene: TRBJ1-5; CDR3aa: CASSVLDSSNQPQHF; CDR3nt: TGTGCCAGCAGTGTGCTTGACAGTAGCAATCAGCCCCAGCATTTT
abundance: -; v_gene: TRBV12-3/TRBV12-4; d_gene: -; j_gene: TRBJ1-2; CDR3aa: CASSLGGDYGYTF; CDR3nt: TGTGCCAGCAGTTTGGGGGGGGACTATGGCTACACCTTC
abundance: -; v_gene: TRBV13; d_gene: -; j_gene: TRBJ2-3; CDR3aa: CASSSRTGETDTQYF; CDR3nt: TGTGCCAGCAGCTCCCGCACGGGGGAGACAGATACGCAGTATTTT
abundance: -; v_gene: TRBV10-3; d_gene: -; j_gene: TRBJ1-5; CDR3aa: CAISETPEGQPQHF; CDR3nt: TGTGCCATCAGTGAGACCCCTGAGGGTCAGCCCCAGCATTTT
abundance: -; v_gene: TRBV7-8; d_gene: -; j_gene: TRBJ2-7; CDR3aa: CASSLELLSSYEQYF; CDR3nt: TGTGCCAGCAGCTTAGAGCTACTGAGCTCCTACGAGCAGTACTTC
abundance: -; v_gene: TRBV28; d_gene: -; j_gene: TRBJ1-2; CDR3aa: CASSPSGLISNYGYTF; CDR3nt: TGTGCCAGCAGTCCCAGCGGGCTCATTTCTAACTATGGCTACACCTTC
abundance: once; v_gene: TRBV5-1; d_gene: -; j_gene: TRBJ2-5; CDR3aa: CASSPTGQETQYF; CDR3nt: TGCGCCAGCAGCCCGACAGGTCAAGAGACCCAGTACTTC
abundance: -; v_gene: TRBV7-9; d_gene: -; j_gene: TRBJ2-5; CDR3aa: CASSLAFAGQETQYF; CDR3nt: TGTGCCAGCAGCTTAGCGTTCGCGGGGCAAGAGACCCAGTACTTC
abundance: -; v_gene: TRBV6-5; d_gene: TRBD1; j_gene: TRBJ1-5; CDR3aa: CATGQGGQPQHF; CDR3nt: TGTGCCACCGGACAGGGAGGTCAGCCCCAGCATTTT
abundance: once; v_gene: TRBV5-5; d_gene: -; j_gene: TRBJ2-2; CDR3aa: CASSLQGADGELFF; CDR3nt: TGTGCCAGCAGCTTGCAGGGCGCCGACGGGGAGCTGTTTTTT
abundance: -; v_gene: TRBV10-3; d_gene: TRBD1; j_gene: TRBJ1-4; CDR3aa: CAISEATGGREKLFF; CDR3nt: TGTGCCATCAGTGAGGCAACAGGGGGCCGGGAAAAACTGTTTTTT
abundance: -; v_gene: TRBV10-3; d_gene: TRBD1; j_gene: TRBJ2-7; CDR3aa: CATRDSISYEQYF; CDR3nt: TGTGCCACTCGGGACAGTATCTCCTACGAGCAGTACTTC
abundance: -; v_gene: TRBV28; d_gene: TRBD1; j_gene: TRBJ1-6; CDR3aa: CASSLSGQANSPLHF; CDR3nt: TGTGCCAGCAGTCTTTCCGGACAGGCAAATTCACCCCTCCACTTT
abundance: -; v_gene: TRBV7-2; d_gene: TRBD1; j_gene: TRBJ2-2; CDR3aa: CASSPGTVLTGELFF; CDR3nt: TGTGCCAGCAGCCCCGGGACAGTGTTAACCGGGGAGCTGTTTTTT
abundance: -; v_gene: TRBV18; d_gene: TRBD1; j_gene: TRBJ1-3; CDR3aa: CASSEDRAGNTIYF; CDR3nt: TGTGCCAGCTCAGAGGACAGGGCTGGAAACACCATATATTTT
abundance: -; v_gene: TRBV6-5; d_gene: -; j_gene: TRBJ2-2; CDR3aa: CASSLLQGATGELFF; CDR3nt: TGTGCCAGCAGCCTGCTACAAGGGGCCACCGGGGAGCTGTTTTTT
abundance: -; v_gene: TRBV9; d_gene: -; j_gene: TRBJ1-1; CDR3aa: CASSVAQGNTEAFF; CDR3nt: TGTGCCAGCAGCGTAGCGCAGGGGAACACTGAAGCTTTCTTT
abundance: -; v_gene: TRBV9; d_gene: -; j_gene: TRBJ1-6; CDR3aa: CASSTNTNSPLHF; CDR3nt: TGTGCCAGCAGCACCAACACTAATTCACCCCTCCACTTT
abundance: once; v_gene: TRBV27; d_gene: TRBD1; j_gene: TRBJ1-1; CDR3aa: CASSLSPGGIMTEAFF; CDR3nt: TGTGCCAGCAGTTTATCCCCAGGGGGAATAATGACTGAAGCTTTCTTT
abundance: -; v_gene: TRBV19; d_gene: TRBD1; j_gene: TRBJ1-1; CDR3aa: CGATRGQYTEAFF; CDR3nt: TGTGGCGCGACCAGGGGGCAGTACACTGAAGCTTTCTTT
abundance: -; v_gene: TRBV4-1; d_gene: TRBD1; j_gene: TRBJ2-2; CDR3aa: CASSRGQGMNTGELFF; CDR3nt: TGCGCCAGCAGCCGCGGACAGGGAATGAACACCGGGGAGCTGTTTTTT
abundance: -; v_gene: TRBV7-2; d_gene: TRBD2; j_gene: TRBJ2-3; CDR3aa: CASFRLGGGPSDTQYF; CDR3nt: TGTGCCAGCTTCCGGTTGGGGGGGGGACCGTCAGATACGCAGTATTTT
abundance: -; v_gene: TRBV25-1; d_gene: -; j_gene: TRBJ2-5; CDR3aa: CASSVAPETQYF; CDR3nt: TGTGCCAGCAGTGTAGCCCCGGAGACCCAGTACTTC
abundance: -; v_gene: TRBV30; d_gene: -; j_gene: TRBJ1-1; CDR3aa: CAWTQDRLLGVGNTEAFF; CDR3nt: TGTGCCTGGACCCAAGACAGGCTCCTGGGGGTCGGTAACACTGAAGCTTTCTTT
abundance: -; v_gene: TRBV18; d_gene: TRBD2; j_gene: TRBJ2-3; CDR3aa: CASSPPGTSSGTDTQYF; CDR3nt: TGTGCCAGCTCACCGCCTGGGACTAGCAGTGGCACAGATACGCAGTATTTT
abundance: -; v_gene: TRBV28; d_gene: TRBD1; j_gene: TRBJ2-7; CDR3aa: CASSLSGQGTSYEQYF; CDR3nt: TGTGCCAGCAGTTTGTCGGGACAGGGAACTTCCTACGAGCAGTACTTC
abundance: -; v_gene: TRBV19; d_gene: -; j_gene: TRBJ1-1; CDR3aa: CASRRYALNTEAFF; CDR3nt: TGTGCCTCTCGCCGGTATGCCTTAAACACTGAAGCTTTCTTT
abundance: -; v_gene: TRBV28; d_gene: -; j_gene: TRBJ1-5; CDR3aa: CASSFYGRVGNQPQHF; CDR3nt: TGTGCCAGCAGTTTCTATGGCAGGGTTGGCAATCAGCCCCAGCATTTT
abundance: -; v_gene: TRBV7-2; d_gene: TRBD1; j_gene: TRBJ2-5; CDR3aa: CASSSTRSGGKETQYF; CDR3nt: TGTGCCAGCAGCTCTACCCGGTCAGGGGGTAAAGAGACCCAGTACTTC
abundance: -; v_gene: TRBV7-3; d_gene: TRBD1; j_gene: TRBJ1-6; CDR3aa: CASSRWTGPNSPLHF; CDR3nt: TGTGCCAGCAGCCGTTGGACAGGGCCTAATTCACCCCTCCACTTT
abundance: -; v_gene: TRBV11-1; d_gene: TRBD1; j_gene: TRBJ1-1; CDR3aa: CASSLGQGRNTEAFF; CDR3nt: TGTGCCAGCAGCTTAGGACAGGGGAGGAACACTGAAGCTTTCTTT
abundance: -; v_gene: TRBV9; d_gene: -; j_gene: TRBJ2-7; CDR3aa: CASSVGDSSSEQYF; CDR3nt: TGTGCCAGCAGCGTAGGCGACTCCTCCTCCGAGCAGTACTTC
abundance: -; v_gene: TRBV5-1; d_gene: -; j_gene: TRBJ2-3; CDR3aa: CASRRGGDTDTQYF; CDR3nt: TGCGCCAGCAGAAGAGGGGGGGACACAGATACGCAGTATTTT
abundance: -; v_gene: TRBV9; d_gene: TRBD1; j_gene: TRBJ2-1; CDR3aa: CASSAGGKSYNEQFF; CDR3nt: TGTGCCAGCAGCGCAGGGGGTAAGTCCTACAATGAGCAGTTCTTC
abundance: -; v_gene: TRBV7-8; d_gene: -; j_gene: TRBJ1-6; CDR3aa: CASSPELIGQHNSPLHF; CDR3nt: TGTGCCAGCAGCCCAGAGCTTATAGGACAGCATAATTCACCCCTCCACTTT
abundance: -; v_gene: TRBV18; d_gene: TRBD1; j_gene: TRBJ1-1; CDR3aa: CASSPLGRGHMNTEAFF; CDR3nt: TGTGCCAGCTCACCACTGGGCAGGGGGCACATGAACACTGAAGCTTTCTTT
abundance: -; v_gene: TRBV28; d_gene: -; j_gene: TRBJ2-7; CDR3aa: CASSPVGSRYEQYF; CDR3nt: TGTGCCAGCAGCCCTGTGGGGAGTCGCTACGAGCAGTACTTC
abundance: -; v_gene: TRBV2; d_gene: TRBD2; j_gene: TRBJ2-3; CDR3aa: CASSERASGHTDTQYF; CDR3nt: TGTGCCAGCAGTGAAAGGGCTAGCGGACACACAGATACGCAGTATTTT